One sample yielded the 9 T cell receptor beta chains listed below, sequenced in a study of cytomegalovirus exposure and HLA in healthy donors. Use of 60 Vbeta and 13 Jbeta primers characterized the PCR. The assay was immunoSEQ multiplex PCR, and TCRdb's table has in-frame clones only and misses some. The table records around 150,000 clones, roughly 80% of them present only once. Sequences were obtained from PBMCs. These receptors were collected from a man aged 35 to 55 in good health and CMV-seronegative.

The chain joins TRBV30 to TRBJ2-3; a possible D gene is TRBD1 (6 bases). The CDR3 has 15 residues. V was cut by 0 bases and J by 2 bases, with 12 bases left in between. Germline-derived CDR1 and CDR2 are GTSNPN and SVGIG (reference sequence). The CDR3 protein is CAWSVPQGNTDTQYF. CDR3 nucleotide sequence: TGTGCCTGGAGTGTACCGCAGGGGAACACAGATACGCAGTATTTT.

This CDR3 is CASSQVGQETQYF. DNA of the CDR3: TGCGCCAGCAGCCAAGTCGGCCAAGAGACCCAGTACTTC. This rearrangement joins TRBV4-1 to TRBJ2-5; D remains ambiguous. The CDR3 runs to 13 residues. From germline, CDR1 is MGHRA and CDR2 YSYEKL. Trimming removed 1 base from V and 1 base from J, with 4 bases in between.

The CDR3: CAGGQGDSYEQYF. CDR3 DNA: TGCGCCGGGGGACAGGGGGACTCCTACGAGCAGTACTTC. The V gene is TRBV10-1, the J gene TRBJ2-7; 11 bases map to TRBD1. CDR3 length: 13 amino acids. Germline values: CDR1 WNHNN, CDR2 SYGVQD (reference sequence). Trimming took 11 bases from V and 0 from J; bases not matched to a gene: 3.

This chain links TRBV10-3 with TRBJ2-1; TRBD1 is a possible D gene (5 bases). The V end was cut by 3 bases, the J end by 3 bases, with 15 bases between. This CDR3 contains 16 residues. Germline values: CDR1 ENHRY, CDR2 SYGVKD. Here the CDR3 reads CAISEQAGLGYNEQFF. CDR3 coding DNA: TGTGCCATCAGTGAACAGGCCGGGTTGGGCTACAATGAGCAGTTCTTC.

This clone was detected once. The chain couples TRBV9 to TRBJ2-3, with 8 bases lining up with TRBD2. Germline V gene lookup returns CDR1 SGDLS and CDR2 YYNGEE. J was trimmed by 0 bases and V by 0 bases; bases with no gene match: 3. The CDR3 loop spans 16 amino acids. The CDR3 sequence is CASSVVSSGSTDTQYF. The CDR3 DNA reads TGTGCCAGCAGCGTAGTTTCTAGCGGGAGCACAGATACGCAGTATTTT.

J is TRBJ1-1 and V is TRBV10-3; D call uncertain. The CDR3 has 14 residues. In germline, CDR1 is ENHRY, CDR2 SYGVKD. The germline V and J ends were trimmed by 4 bases and 1 base, with 10 bases remaining between them. CDR3 region: CAISAQTANTEAFF. In nucleotides, the CDR3 is TGTGCCATCAGTGCTCAAACAGCGAACACTGAAGCTTTCTTT.

This chain uses TRBV6-1 with TRBJ2-4; 11 nucleotides agree with TRBD2. The CDR3 sequence is 15 residues long. V trimming: 0 bases; J trimming: 7 bases; junction bases outside the gene matches: 2. The V gene's germline CDR1 is MNHNS and CDR2 SASEGT. For the CDR3, the DNA is TGTGCCAGCAGTGAAGCGTCTAGCGGGAGGAACATTCAGTACTTC. Its protein is CASSEASSGRNIQYF.

The rearrangement uses TRBV2 and TRBJ2-7; weak D call: TRBD2 (6 bases). Germline values: CDR1 SNHLY, CDR2 FYNNEI. Trimming removed 5 bases from V and 1 base from J, with 15 bases in between. CDR3 length: 15 residues. For the CDR3, the DNA is TGTGCCAGCAGTTGGACTACCGGGGGATCCTACGAGCAGTACTTC. This translates into CASSWTTGGSYEQYF.

V and J are TRBV29-1 and TRBJ1-2; no definite D call. The V and J ends lost 3 bases and 0 bases respectively, with 23 bases between them. The CDR3 contains 18 residues. Germline V gene data show CDR1 as SQVTM and CDR2 as ANQGSEA. The CDR3 loop is CSVDRQAGASPPNYGYTF. CDR3 DNA: TGCAGCGTTGATAGGCAGGCCGGCGCGAGCCCTCCTAACTATGGCTACACCTTC.